Listed below are T cell receptor beta chains from one sample, sequenced in a study of cytomegalovirus exposure and HLA in healthy donors. Sequenced by immunoSEQ multiplex PCR; TCRdb stores in-frame clones only, minus some. The sample lists about 130,000 clones; approximately 75% were seen once. Sequencing input: PBMCs. Receptors originate from a woman in her thirties or forties in good health and CMV-seropositive. The CDR3 runs from the conserved cysteine through the conserved F or W. Fields, in order: J gene, V gene, clone size, CDR3 protein. Some rows have no size entry. The others give once, few or many, or a class for an expanded clone.

TRBJ2-2 TRBV4-1 few CASSPLIRPATNTGELFF
TRBJ2-1 TRBV29-1 NA CSVDSPGRSYNEQFF
TRBJ2-7 TRBV10-1 NA CASSPRGRNQPYEQYF
TRBJ2-4 TRBV11-1 NA CASSPGQGNIQYF
TRBJ2-3 TRBV7-3 NA CASSEYSAVGTQYF
TRBJ1-6 TRBV28 NA CAILSSSYNSPLHF
TRBJ2-7 TRBV28 NA CASSWSGSSYEQYF
TRBJ2-7 TRBV4-2 NA CASSQDLGQGYLYEQYF
TRBJ1-1 TRBV5-1 NA CASSLGALMNTEAFF
TRBJ2-5 TRBV5-6 NA CASSLLRGSGETQYF
TRBJ2-1 TRBV5-1 NA CASSGGQGRYNEQFF
TRBJ2-1 TRBV10-3 NA CAISDKAGGNEQFF
TRBJ2-2 TRBV6-1 NA CASRGQGRYGELFF
TRBJ1-4 TRBV7-8 NA CASSLGPGGQDEKLFF
TRBJ1-5 TRBV6-5 NA CASSFQKPPSNQPQHF
TRBJ1-1 TRBV19 NA CACEPGGNTEAFF
TRBJ1-5 TRBV6-5 NA CASSYNRGQPQHF
TRBJ1-1 TRBV29-1 NA CSVGGQGTEAFF
TRBJ2-2 TRBV19 NA CASSRTGGTGELFF
TRBJ2-3 TRBV2 NA CASSVGRGRNTQYF
TRBJ2-2 TRBV10-3 NA CAISEVAGDTGELFF
TRBJ1-2 TRBV19 NA CASKDRGYGYTF
TRBJ2-4 TRBV6-1 NA CATRLAKNIQYF
TRBJ1-1 TRBV5-4 NA CASSQTENTEAFF
TRBJ2-7 TRBV4-1 NA CASTPRLAGELVYEQYF
TRBJ2-3 TRBV7-2 NA CASSLGTGRSTQYF
TRBJ2-7 TRBV5-1 NA CASSPWTGLASLYEQYF
TRBJ2-7 TRBV7-7 NA CASSLGLEGEQYF
TRBJ2-3 TRBV7-2 NA CASSPLGLARDTQYF
TRBJ1-6 TRBV9 once CASSGTGDYNSPLHF
TRBJ1-1 TRBV2 NA CASSERAPGGAFF
TRBJ2-2 TRBV7-3 NA CASSLKGGGATGELFF
TRBJ1-1 TRBV4-3 NA CASSRGENTEAFF
TRBJ1-6 TRBV28 few CASSLPGQGAVDSPLHF
TRBJ1-5 TRBV7-9 NA CASSPLNQPQHF
TRBJ2-7 TRBV5-1 NA CASSPGQGGYEQYF
TRBJ1-3 TRBV7-2 NA CASRAGTPYSGNTIYF
TRBJ1-5 TRBV19 NA CASSIAGTGKDQPQHF
TRBJ1-2 TRBV18 NA CASSSDRAGYGYTF
TRBJ2-2 TRBV16 NA CASSQRTGPGELFF
TRBJ2-1 TRBV28 NA CASSYQITGIGQFF
TRBJ2-3 TRBV21-1 few CASLLDCADTQYF
TRBJ2-1 TRBV11-3 NA CASSPSTGTGHYNEQFF
TRBJ1-1 TRBV6-5 NA CASTSFGGNTEAFF
TRBJ2-5 TRBV5-1 once CASRPGGSGPQETQYF
TRBJ2-1 TRBV4-1 NA CASSQGRQGSYNEQFF
TRBJ1-1 TRBV28 NA CASSFSSGTEAFF
TRBJ2-1 TRBV14 NA CASSQFGTGSRWQFF
TRBJ2-7 TRBV29-1 NA CSVIGQSYEQYF
TRBJ2-3 TRBV2 NA CASSEGGGMRTDTQYF
TRBJ2-1 TRBV4-3 few CASSPNREDEQFF
TRBJ2-5 TRBV7-2 few CASSLTRETQYF